This entry lists 15 T cell receptor beta chains sequenced from one sample in a study of TIL therapy for anti-PD-1-resistant metastatic lung cancer (dated by TCRdb to the early 2020s). TCR beta CDR3 regions were amplified from genomic DNA with the immunoSEQ v3 hsTCRB kit using bias-controlled multiplex PCR. TCRdb took this table from immuneACCESS and kept in-frame rearrangements with V and J called. Such tables lack part of the clones; where checked against another copy, unresolved V genes explain under half of the gap, and the rest is unexplained. The sample table records 25,000 to 40,000 clones; 74% of these occur just once. About 3% of the sample rests with the top ten. Taken with the paper, the label for time point translates to: pre-treatment sample, taken before nivolumab and TIL therapy. Material: blood, obtained at baseline. These receptors all come from a woman aged 30-79 years with non-small cell lung cancer.

A few counts support this clone. The genes are TRBV6-1 and TRBJ2-2; 9 nucleotides line up with TRBD1. Unmatched junction bases numbered 9, after V lost 6 bases and J lost 7 bases. The germline V gene has CDR1 MNHNS and CDR2 SASEGT. CDR3 length: 15 amino acids. This CDR3 is CASREQGASIGELFF. Written as DNA, the CDR3 is TGTGCCAGCAGGGAACAGGGGGCCTCGATCGGGGAGCTGTTTTTT.

In its sample, this clone was seen a few times. This CDR3 reads CASSPIRRASSYEQYF. The CDR3 region has the DNA TGTGCCAGCAGCCCCATACGGAGGGCCTCCTCCTACGAGCAGTACTTC. The chain employs TRBV11-2 and TRBJ2-7, with D possibly being TRBD2 (6 bases). Germline V gene lookup returns CDR1 SGHAT and CDR2 FQNNGV. The V gene lost 5 bases and the J gene lost 0 bases, with 17 bases spanning the gap. CDR3 length equals 16 residues.

The rearrangement uses TRBV5-1 and TRBJ2-2; 8 nucleotides align to TRBD2. The CDR3 is 16 residues long. CDR1 is SGHRS and CDR2 is YFSETQ in the germline V gene. The V gene end was trimmed by 0 bases and the J gene end by 6 bases; junction bases not matched to a gene: 7. The CDR3 protein is CASSLVRREDAGELFF. The CDR3 DNA reads as TGCGCCAGCAGCTTGGTTCGGCGGGAGGATGCCGGGGAGCTGTTTTTT.

This chain joins TRBV9 and TRBJ2-7, with TRBD2 identical over 12 bases. V shed 0 bases and J 3 bases; nucleotides not matched to a gene: 1. The length of the CDR3 is 15 residues. Germline CDR1 reads SGDLS; CDR2 reads YYNGEE. CDR3 in DNA: TGTGCCAGCAGCGTAGGGACTAGCGGGGACTACGAGCAGTACTTC. This sequence encodes CASSVGTSGDYEQYF.

The rearrangement links TRBV19 to TRBJ2-3; D is uncertain. The CDR3 consists of 15 residues. Trimming left V 5 bases short and J 2 bases short, with 14 bases between. Germline V gene data show CDR1 as LNHDA and CDR2 as SQIVND (reference sequence). For the CDR3, the DNA is TGTGCCAGTAGTCTGGGAAGTAGAGACACAGATACGCAGTATTTT. Encoded protein: CASSLGSRDTDTQYF.

The chain is built from TRBV2 and TRBJ2-3, with D perhaps TRBD2 (5 bases). Trimming took off 4 bases at V and 3 bases at J, with 8 bases between the two ends. CDR1 is SNHLY, CDR2 FYNNEI, per germline. This CDR3 region has 13 residues. CDR3 sequence: CASSGSGTDTQYF. The DNA for the CDR3 is TGTGCCAGCAGTGGATCGGGGACAGATACGCAGTATTTT. Supplemented by reference TRBV2 and TRBJ2-3, the full variable domain reads EPEVTQTPSHQVTQMGQEVILRCVPISNHLYFYWYRQILGQKVEFLVSFYNNEISEKSEIFDDQFSVERPDGSNFTLKIRSTKLEDSAMYFCASSGSGTDTQYFGPGTRLTVL.

This clone was picked up a small number of times. The chain employs TRBV27 and TRBJ2-7, with D tentatively TRBD2 (5 bases). This CDR3 has 15 residues. Trimming removed 5 bases at V and 4 bases at J, with 18 bases between. Germline-derived CDR1 and CDR2 are MNHEY and SMNVEV (reference sequence). The CDR3 loop is CASSASGKQLYEQYF. The CDR3 DNA reads TGTGCCAGCAGTGCCTCCGGGAAACAGTTATACGAGCAGTACTTC.

This chain joins TRBV30 and TRBJ1-5; D perhaps matches TRBD1 (5 bases). This CDR3 comprises 13 residues. V lost 5 bases, J lost 5 bases, and 13 bases lay in between. CDR1 is GTSNPN and CDR2 is SVGIG in the germline V gene (reference sequence). Here the CDR3 DNA reads TGTGCCTGGGGGGCTAAAGGAGATCAGCCCCAGCATTTT. Its protein is CAWGAKGDQPQHF. The entire variable domain, with the rest obtained from reference TRBV30 and TRBJ1-5, is as follows: SQTIHQWPATLVQPVGSPLSLECTVEGTSNPNLYWYRQAAGRGLQLLFYSVGIGQISSEVPQNLSASRPQDRQFILSSKKLLLSDSGFYLCAWGAKGDQPQHFGDGTRLSIL.

The V gene is TRBV30, the J gene TRBJ1-1; no clear D. Germline CDR1 GTSNPN, CDR2 SVGIG (reference sequence). Trimming cost V 4 bases and J 6 bases, with 9 bases left between them. This CDR3 is 11 amino acids long. CDR3 coding DNA: TGTGCCTGGAACGGGAGGGCTGAAGCTTTCTTT. Encoded protein: CAWNGRAEAFF.

The genes are TRBV11-2 and TRBJ2-3; D uncertain. The CDR3 totals 15 residues. Germline CDR1 reads SGHAT; CDR2 reads FQNNGV. V shed 5 bases and J shed 0 bases, with 12 bases lying between them. The DNA of the CDR3 is TGTGCCAGCAGCCGCGGCGGTACTAGCACAGATACGCAGTATTTT. It specifies CASSRGGTSTDTQYF.

The chain carries TRBV2 and TRBJ1-5; 10 nucleotides agree with TRBD1. CDR1 is SNHLY and CDR2 is FYNNEI in the germline V gene. This CDR3 is 14 amino acids long. Trimming took 7 bases from V and 5 from J; bases not matched to a gene: 5. The CDR3 loop is CASKSTGGYQPQHF. The CDR3 DNA reads TGTGCCAGCAAATCGACAGGGGGCTATCAGCCCCAGCATTTT.

This sequence joins TRBV6-4 and TRBJ2-2; 8 bases align to TRBD1. Germline-derived CDR1 and CDR2 are MRHNA and SNTAGT. V trimming: 4 bases; J trimming: 1 base; junction bases outside the gene matches: 2. This CDR3 is built from 15 residues. This chain's CDR3 is CASSGGTGNTGELFF. In DNA, the CDR3 is TGTGCCAGCAGTGGGGGGACAGGGAACACCGGGGAGCTGTTTTTT.

This clone has a handful of counts. This sequence joins TRBV9 and TRBJ2-7; 9 bases agree with TRBD2. This CDR3 has 15 residues. Trimming took 0 bases from V and 2 from J; bases not matched to a gene: 3. Germline assignment: CDR1 SGDLS and CDR2 YYNGEE. The CDR3 here is CASSVEASGTYEQYF. The CDR3 nucleotides read TGTGCCAGCAGCGTAGAGGCTAGCGGGACCTACGAGCAGTACTTC.

The sample holds one count of this clone. The chain joins TRBV2 to TRBJ2-3; 10 nucleotides agree with TRBD2. The germline V gene encodes CDR1 SNHLY and CDR2 FYNNEI. The CDR3 length is 14 residues. The V and J ends lost 7 bases and 6 bases, in that order; junction bases with no gene match: 7. The CDR3 nucleotides are TGTGCCAGCATGGAAGCGGGAGGGCCTGATACGCAGTATTTT. This encodes CASMEAGGPDTQYF.

The chain links TRBV16 to TRBJ2-7, with 7 bases identical to TRBD1. The CDR3 covers 14 residues. V gave up 4 bases and J gave up 3 bases; unmatched junction bases: 6. CDR1 is KGHSY, CDR2 FQNENV, per germline. CDR3 protein: CASSRLPGGYEQYF. The CDR3 DNA follows: TGTGCCAGCAGCCGCTTGCCAGGGGGCTACGAGCAGTACTTC.